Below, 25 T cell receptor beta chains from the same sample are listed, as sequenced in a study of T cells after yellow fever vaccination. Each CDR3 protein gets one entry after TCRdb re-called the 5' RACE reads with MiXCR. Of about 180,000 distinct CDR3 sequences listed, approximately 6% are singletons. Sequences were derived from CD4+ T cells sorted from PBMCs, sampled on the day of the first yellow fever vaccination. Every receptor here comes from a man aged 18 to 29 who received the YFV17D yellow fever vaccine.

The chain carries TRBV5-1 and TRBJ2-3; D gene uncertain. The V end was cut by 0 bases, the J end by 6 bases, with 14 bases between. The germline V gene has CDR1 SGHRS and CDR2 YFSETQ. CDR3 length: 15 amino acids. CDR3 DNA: TGCGCCAGCAGCTTGGTCCCCCTCCCCTCGGATACGCAGTATTTT. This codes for CASSLVPLPSDTQYF.

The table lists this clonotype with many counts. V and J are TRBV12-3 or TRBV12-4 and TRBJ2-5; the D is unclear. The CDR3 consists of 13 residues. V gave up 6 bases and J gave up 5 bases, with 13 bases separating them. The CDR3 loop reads CASSLIPRETQYF. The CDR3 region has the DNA TGTGCCAGCAGCCTGATCCCCAGGGAGACCCAGTACTTC.

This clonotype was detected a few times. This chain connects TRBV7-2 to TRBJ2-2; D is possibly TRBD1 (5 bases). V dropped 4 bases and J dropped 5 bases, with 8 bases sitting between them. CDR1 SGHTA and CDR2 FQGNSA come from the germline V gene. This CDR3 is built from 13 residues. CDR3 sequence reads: CASSSQATGELFF. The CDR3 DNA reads TGTGCCAGCAGCTCACAGGCAACCGGGGAGCTGTTTTTT.

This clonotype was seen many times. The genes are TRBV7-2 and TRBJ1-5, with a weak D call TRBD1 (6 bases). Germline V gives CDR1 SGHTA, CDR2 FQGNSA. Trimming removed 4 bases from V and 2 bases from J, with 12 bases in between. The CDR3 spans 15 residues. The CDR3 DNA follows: TGTGCCAGCAGCTCCAGCAGGGGTGGCAATCAGCCCCAGCATTTT. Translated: CASSSSRGGNQPQHF.

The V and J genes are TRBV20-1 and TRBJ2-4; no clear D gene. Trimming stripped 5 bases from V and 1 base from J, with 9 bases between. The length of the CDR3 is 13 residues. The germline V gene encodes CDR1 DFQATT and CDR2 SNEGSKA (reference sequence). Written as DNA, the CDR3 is TGCAGTGCTCCTTCCCTGGCCAAAAACATTCAGTACTTC. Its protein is CSAPSLAKNIQYF.

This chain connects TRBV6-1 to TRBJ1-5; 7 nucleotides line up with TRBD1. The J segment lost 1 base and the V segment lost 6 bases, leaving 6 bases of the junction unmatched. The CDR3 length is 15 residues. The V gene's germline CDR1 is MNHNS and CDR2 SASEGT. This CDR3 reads CASSLLQGSNQPQHF. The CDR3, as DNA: TGTGCCAGCAGCCTTTTACAGGGGAGCAATCAGCCCCAGCATTTT.

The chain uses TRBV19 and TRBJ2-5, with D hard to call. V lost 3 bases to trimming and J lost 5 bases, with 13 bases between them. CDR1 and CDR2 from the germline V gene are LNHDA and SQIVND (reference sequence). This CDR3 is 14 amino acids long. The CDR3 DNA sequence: TGTGCCAGTAGTATTTTGACATCGCCGGAGACCCAGTACTTC. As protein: CASSILTSPETQYF.

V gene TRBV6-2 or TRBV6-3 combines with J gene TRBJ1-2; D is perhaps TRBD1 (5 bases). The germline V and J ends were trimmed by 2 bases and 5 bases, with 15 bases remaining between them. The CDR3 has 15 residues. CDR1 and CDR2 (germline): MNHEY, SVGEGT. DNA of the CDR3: TGTGCCAGCAGTTACGGCGGGGGACTAGTTTATGGCTACACCTTC. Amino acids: CASSYGGGLVYGYTF.

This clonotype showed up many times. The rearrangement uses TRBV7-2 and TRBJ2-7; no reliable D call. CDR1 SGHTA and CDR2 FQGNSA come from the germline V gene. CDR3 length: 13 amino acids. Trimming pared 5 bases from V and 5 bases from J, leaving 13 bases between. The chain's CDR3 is CASSPGGLHEQYF. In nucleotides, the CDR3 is TGTGCCAGCAGCCCCGGTGGGCTCCACGAGCAGTACTTC.

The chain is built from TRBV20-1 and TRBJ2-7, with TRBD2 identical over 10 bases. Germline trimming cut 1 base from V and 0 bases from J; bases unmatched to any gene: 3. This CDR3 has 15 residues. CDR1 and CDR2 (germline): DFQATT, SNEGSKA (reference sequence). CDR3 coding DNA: TGCAGTGCTAGAGGGTTAGCGGGGGGCTCCTACGAGCAGTACGTC. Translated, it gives CSARGLAGGSYEQYV.

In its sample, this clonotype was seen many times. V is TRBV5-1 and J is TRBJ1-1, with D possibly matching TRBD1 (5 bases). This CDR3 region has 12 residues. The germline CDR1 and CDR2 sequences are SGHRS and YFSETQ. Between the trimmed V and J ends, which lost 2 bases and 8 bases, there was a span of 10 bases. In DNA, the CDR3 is TGCGCCAGCAGCTTACTGGGGCAAGAAGCTTTCTTT. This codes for CASSLLGQEAFF.

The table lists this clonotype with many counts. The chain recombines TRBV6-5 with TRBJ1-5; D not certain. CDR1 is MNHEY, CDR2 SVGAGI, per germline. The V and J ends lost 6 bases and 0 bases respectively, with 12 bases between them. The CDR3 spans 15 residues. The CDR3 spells CASRISRNSNQPQHF. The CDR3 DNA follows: TGTGCCAGCAGAATCTCCAGGAATAGCAATCAGCCCCAGCATTTT.

The CDR3 DNA sequence: TGCAGTGCTAGAGTGGGGGGGCTAACTGAAAAACTGTTTTTT. Its protein product is CSARVGGLTEKLFF. The chain employs TRBV20-1 and TRBJ1-4, with a weak D call TRBD1 (6 bases). V lost 1 base and J lost 7, with 13 bases in between. Germline V CDR1 and CDR2: DFQATT, SNEGSKA (reference sequence). CDR3 length: 14 amino acids.

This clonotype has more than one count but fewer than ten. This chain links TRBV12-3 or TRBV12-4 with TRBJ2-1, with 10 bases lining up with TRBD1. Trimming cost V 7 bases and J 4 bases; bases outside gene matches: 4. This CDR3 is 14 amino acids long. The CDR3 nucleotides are TGTGCCAGCACGAGACAGGGGGCGTACAATGAGCAGTTCTTC. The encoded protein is CASTRQGAYNEQFF.

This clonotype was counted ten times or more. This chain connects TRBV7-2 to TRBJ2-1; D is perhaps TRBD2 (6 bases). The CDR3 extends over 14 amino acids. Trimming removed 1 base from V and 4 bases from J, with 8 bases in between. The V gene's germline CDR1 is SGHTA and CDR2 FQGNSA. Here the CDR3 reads CASSLVAAYNEQFF. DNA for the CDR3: TGTGCCAGCAGCTTAGTAGCGGCTTACAATGAGCAGTTCTTC. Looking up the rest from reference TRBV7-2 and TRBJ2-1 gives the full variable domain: GAGVSQSPSNKVTEKGKDVELRCDPISGHTALYWYRQSLGQGLEFLIYFQGNSAPDKSGLPSDRFSAERTGGSVSTLTIQRTQQEDSAVYLCASSLVAAYNEQFFGPGTRLTVL.

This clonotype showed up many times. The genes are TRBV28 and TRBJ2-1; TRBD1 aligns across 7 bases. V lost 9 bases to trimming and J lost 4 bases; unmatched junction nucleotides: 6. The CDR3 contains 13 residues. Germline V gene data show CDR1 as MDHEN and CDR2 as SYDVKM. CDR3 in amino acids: CASWGTAYNEQFF. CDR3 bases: TGTGCCAGTTGGGGGACAGCGTACAATGAGCAGTTCTTC.

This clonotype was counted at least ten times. This CDR3 reads CASSTSGNTGELFF. The CDR3 bases are TGTGCCAGCAGCACTAGCGGGAACACCGGGGAGCTGTTTTTT. The V and J genes are TRBV7-3 and TRBJ2-2, with 8 bases lining up with TRBD2. After removal of 5 bases from V and 1 base from J, the junction contained 0 bases not matched to a gene. The germline V gene has CDR1 SGHTA and CDR2 FQGTGA. The CDR3 consists of 14 residues. Based on the CDR3 plus reference TRBV7-3 and TRBJ2-2, the full variable domain is GAGVSQTPSNKVTEKGKYVELRCDPISGHTALYWYRQSLGQGPEFLIYFQGTGAADDSGLPNDRFFAVRPEGSVSTLKIQRTERGDSAVYLCASSTSGNTGELFFGEGSRLTVL.

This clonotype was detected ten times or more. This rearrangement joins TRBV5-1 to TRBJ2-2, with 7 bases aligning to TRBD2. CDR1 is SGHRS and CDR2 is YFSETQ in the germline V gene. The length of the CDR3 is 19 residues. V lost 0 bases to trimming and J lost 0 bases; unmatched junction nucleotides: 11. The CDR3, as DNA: TGCGCCAGCAGCTTGGCAGCGGGACTCCCCTTCGCGAACACCGGGGAGCTGTTTTTT. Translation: CASSLAAGLPFANTGELFF.

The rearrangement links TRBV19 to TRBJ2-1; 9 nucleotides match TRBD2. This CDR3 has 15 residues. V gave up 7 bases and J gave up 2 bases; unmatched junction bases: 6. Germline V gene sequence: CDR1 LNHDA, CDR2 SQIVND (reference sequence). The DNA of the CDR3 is TGTGCCAGTACCCAGGGACTAGCCCCCTACAATGAGCAGTTCTTC. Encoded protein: CASTQGLAPYNEQFF. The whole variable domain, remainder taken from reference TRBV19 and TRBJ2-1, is DGGITQSPKYLFRKEGQNVTLSCEQNLNHDAMYWYRQDPGQGLRLIYYSQIVNDFQKGDIAEGYSVSREKKESFPLTVTSAQKNPTAFYLCASTQGLAPYNEQFFGPGTRLTVL.

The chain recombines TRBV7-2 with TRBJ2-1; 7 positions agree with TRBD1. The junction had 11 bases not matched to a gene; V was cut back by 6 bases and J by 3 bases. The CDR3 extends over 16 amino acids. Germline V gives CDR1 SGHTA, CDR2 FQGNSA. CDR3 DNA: TGTGCCAGCAGTTTTATACAGGGGAACTACTACAATGAGCAGTTCTTC. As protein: CASSFIQGNYYNEQFF. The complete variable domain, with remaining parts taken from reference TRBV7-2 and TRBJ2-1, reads GAGVSQSPSNKVTEKGKDVELRCDPISGHTALYWYRQSLGQGLEFLIYFQGNSAPDKSGLPSDRFSAERTGGSVSTLTIQRTQQEDSAVYLCASSFIQGNYYNEQFFGPGTRLTVL.

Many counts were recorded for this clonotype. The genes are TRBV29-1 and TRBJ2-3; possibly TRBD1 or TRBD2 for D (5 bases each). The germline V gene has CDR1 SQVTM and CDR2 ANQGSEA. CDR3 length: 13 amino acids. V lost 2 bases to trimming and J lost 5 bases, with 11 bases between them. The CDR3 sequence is CSVEPGPGDTQYF. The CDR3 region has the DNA TGCAGCGTTGAACCGGGGCCTGGAGATACGCAGTATTTT.

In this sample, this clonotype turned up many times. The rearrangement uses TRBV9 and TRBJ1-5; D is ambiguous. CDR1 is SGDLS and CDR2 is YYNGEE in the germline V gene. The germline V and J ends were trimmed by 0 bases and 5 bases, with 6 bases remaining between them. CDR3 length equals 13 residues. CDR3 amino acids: CASSVDADQPQHF. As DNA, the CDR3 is TGTGCCAGCAGCGTAGATGCGGATCAGCCCCAGCATTTT. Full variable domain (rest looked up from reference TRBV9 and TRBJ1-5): DSGVTQTPKHLITATGQRVTLRCSPRSGDLSVYWYQQSLDQGLQFLIQYYNGEERAKGNILERFSAQQFPDLHSELNLSSLELGDSALYFCASSVDADQPQHFGDGTRLSIL.

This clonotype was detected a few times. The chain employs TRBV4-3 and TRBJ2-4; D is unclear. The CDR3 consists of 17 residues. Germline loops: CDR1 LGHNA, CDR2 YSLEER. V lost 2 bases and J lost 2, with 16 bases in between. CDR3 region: CASSQSRTRVTKNIQYF. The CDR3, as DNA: TGCGCCAGCAGCCAATCCAGGACCCGGGTCACCAAAAACATTCAGTACTTC.

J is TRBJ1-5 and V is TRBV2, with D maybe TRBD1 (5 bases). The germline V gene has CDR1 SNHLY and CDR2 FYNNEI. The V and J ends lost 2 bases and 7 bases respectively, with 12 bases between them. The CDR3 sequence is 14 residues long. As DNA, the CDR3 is TGTGCCAGCAGTGAAAGGGGCACAGCCCAGCCCCAGCATTTT. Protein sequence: CASSERGTAQPQHF.

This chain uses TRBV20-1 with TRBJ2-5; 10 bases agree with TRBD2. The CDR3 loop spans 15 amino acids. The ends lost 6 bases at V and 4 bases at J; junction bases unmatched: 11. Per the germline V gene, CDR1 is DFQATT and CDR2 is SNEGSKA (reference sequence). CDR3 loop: CSAKNSGGPGETQYF. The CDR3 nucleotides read TGCAGTGCAAAAAATAGCGGGGGGCCGGGAGAGACCCAGTACTTC.